Below are 8 T cell receptor beta chains sequenced from a single sample in a study of blood T cells in healthy people across ages. Primed by a sample-barcoded 5' primer and a J-beta primer mix, a second PCR proceeded for 7 to 11 cycles. TCRdb itself ran the 5' RACE reads through MiXCR, one entry per CDR3 protein. The sample has around 780,000 distinct CDR3 sequences, around 24% seen once. The sample was also reused in another study, on T cells of mothers and their children.

The sequencing sample was made of blood. Source of these receptors: a boy younger than 18 in good health.

This clonotype showed up many times. As DNA, the CDR3 is TGTGCCAGCGGGTTGGGGATGGGAAACACCATATATTTT. It specifies CASGLGMGNTIYF. The chain joins TRBV12-3 or TRBV12-4 to TRBJ1-3; D is undetermined. Trimming took off 8 bases at V and 4 bases at J, with 12 bases between the two ends. This CDR3 has 13 residues.

The chain uses TRBV4-1 and TRBJ1-2; 7 bases agree with TRBD1. Unmatched junction bases numbered 3, after V lost 1 base and J lost 1 base. This CDR3 region has 15 residues. Germline values: CDR1 MGHRA, CDR2 YSYEKL. The CDR3 nucleotides are TGCGCCAGCAGCCAAGGACAGGGCTTTAACTATGGCTACACCTTC. This codes for CASSQGQGFNYGYTF.

This clonotype was picked up a small number of times. V usage is TRBV12-3 or TRBV12-4 and J usage is TRBJ1-1, with D maybe TRBD1 (6 bases). This CDR3 region has 14 residues. V lost 7 bases and J lost 0, with 12 bases in between. The CDR3 sequence: CASMRTEMNTEAFF. The CDR3, as DNA: TGTGCCAGCATGAGGACAGAGATGAACACTGAAGCTTTCTTT.

This clonotype was found a few times. The rearrangement uses TRBV5-1 and TRBJ1-1; a possible D gene is TRBD1 (5 bases). Germline values: CDR1 SGHRS, CDR2 YFSETQ. Trimming took 0 bases from V and 1 from J, leaving 7 bases between them. The CDR3 consists of 14 residues. As DNA, the CDR3 is TGCGCCAGCAGCTTGGATGGGGGGAACACTGAAGCTTTCTTT. Encoded protein: CASSLDGGNTEAFF.

The chain uses TRBV5-1 and TRBJ2-1, with D tentatively TRBD1 or TRBD2 (5 bases each). The CDR3 runs 15 residues. The germline V and J ends were trimmed by 2 bases and 0 bases, with 9 bases remaining between them. Germline assignment: CDR1 SGHRS and CDR2 YFSETQ. The CDR3 loop is CASSFPGASYNEQFF. The CDR3 DNA is TGCGCCAGCAGCTTCCCCGGGGCCTCCTACAATGAGCAGTTCTTC.

This clonotype occurred a few times. The J gene is TRBJ1-1, the V gene TRBV6-5; no reliable D call. The V end lost 2 bases, the J end lost 7 bases, and 8 bases lay between the germline ends. The CDR3 sequence is 12 residues long. From germline, CDR1 is MNHEY and CDR2 SVGAGI. For the CDR3, the DNA is TGTGCCAGCAGTTACGACGGCGGTGAAGCTTTCTTT. This translates into CASSYDGGEAFF.

The chain uses TRBV20-1 and TRBJ2-7; D is possibly TRBD2 (7 bases). Trimming removed 3 bases at V and 1 base at J, with 10 bases between. This CDR3 spans 13 amino acids. Germline V CDR1 and CDR2: DFQATT, SNEGSKA (reference sequence). CDR3 in amino acids: CSASKGGSYEQYF. The DNA for the CDR3 is TGCAGTGCTAGTAAGGGGGGGTCCTACGAGCAGTACTTC.

This chain uses TRBV9 with TRBJ1-1; D is ambiguous. Trimming removed 0 bases from V and 12 bases from J, with 15 bases in between. Per the germline V gene, CDR1 is SGDLS and CDR2 is YYNGEE. The length of the CDR3 is 13 residues. The DNA of the CDR3 is TGTGCCAGCAGCGTAGAGAGGGCCTCTAGGACTTTCTTT. Translating it yields CASSVERASRTFF.